Shown below are 18 T cell receptor beta chains from a single sample sequenced in a study of shared clonotypes between healthy human individuals. Here immunoSEQ multiplex PCR was the method, and the copy in TCRdb shows in-frame clones only, minus some. The profile shows about 490,000 clones, around three quarters of them singletons. Sequenced material: PBMCs. The receptors were gathered from a woman in her 40s in good health. Some clones in this sample may be carry-over from other donors' samples.

The chain recombines TRBV29-1 with TRBJ2-7; D is unclear. V was shortened by 6 bases and J by 7 bases, with 16 bases between the two germline ends. Germline CDR1 reads SQVTM; CDR2 reads ANQGSEA. This CDR3 is 12 amino acids long. The CDR3 nucleotides read TGCAGCGTAAAACCTACCGGAGCTGAGCAGTACTTC. The encoded protein is CSVKPTGAEQYF.

In its sample, this clone was seen once. The rearrangement joins TRBV4-1 to TRBJ1-2; D might be TRBD1 (5 bases). Germline lookup yields CDR1 MGHRA and CDR2 YSYEKL. Trimming stripped 0 bases from V and 0 bases from J, with 11 bases between. The CDR3 sequence is 16 residues long. This chain's CDR3 is CASSQEPGTANYGYTF. The CDR3 DNA reads as TGCGCCAGCAGCCAAGAGCCTGGGACGGCTAACTATGGCTACACCTTC.

The J gene is TRBJ2-5, the V gene TRBV27; 9 positions agree with TRBD1. Unmatched junction bases numbered 5, after V lost 9 bases and J lost 3 bases. Germline CDR1 reads MNHEY; CDR2 reads SMNVEV (reference sequence). The CDR3 spans 13 residues. The DNA of the CDR3 is TGTGCCAGAGGACAGGGGAGGGAAGAGACCCAGTACTTC. Translation gives CARGQGREETQYF.

The gene calls are TRBV10-3 and TRBJ2-2; 10 nucleotides align to TRBD2. The J segment lost 5 bases and the V segment lost 8 bases, leaving 2 bases of the junction unmatched. CDR1 ENHRY and CDR2 SYGVKD come from the germline V gene. The CDR3 is 13 amino acids. The CDR3 reads CAIGTSATGELFF. Written as DNA, the CDR3 is TGTGCCATCGGGACTAGCGCTACCGGGGAGCTGTTTTTT.

The chain carries TRBV9 and TRBJ2-2; D gene uncertain. The V gene's germline CDR1 is SGDLS and CDR2 YYNGEE. The CDR3 runs to 14 residues. With 0 bases removed from V and 0 bases from J, the gap between germline ends came to 3 bases. This CDR3 reads CASSVDANTGELFF. The CDR3 coding sequence is TGTGCCAGCAGCGTAGATGCGAACACCGGGGAGCTGTTTTTT. Combining the CDR3 with reference TRBV9 and TRBJ2-2 gives the whole variable domain DSGVTQTPKHLITATGQRVTLRCSPRSGDLSVYWYQQSLDQGLQFLIQYYNGEERAKGNILERFSAQQFPDLHSELNLSSLELGDSALYFCASSVDANTGELFFGEGSRLTVL.

This sequence joins TRBV30 and TRBJ1-4, with D perhaps TRBD1 (5 bases). Trimming removed 5 bases at V and 6 bases at J, with 19 bases between. There are 15 residues in the CDR3. CDR1 and CDR2 (germline): GTSNPN, SVGIG (reference sequence). As DNA, the CDR3 is TGTGCCTGGGGAAGGGGTGGCCAGGATGATGAAAAACTGTTTTTT. It encodes CAWGRGGQDDEKLFF.

Comment on this clone: In the same sample, other DNA sequences code for this CDR3. The chain joins TRBV9 to TRBJ2-3, with D possibly being TRBD2 (6 bases). Germline lookup yields CDR1 SGDLS and CDR2 YYNGEE. The CDR3 runs 14 residues. Deletions cut 1 base from V and 0 bases from J, with 6 bases between. CDR3 coding DNA: TGTGCCAGCAGCGTAAGCGGGAGCACAGATACGCAGTATTTT. Residues: CASSVSGSTDTQYF.

The table lists this clone with a few counts. The rearrangement uses TRBV19 and TRBJ1-1; D unclear. CDR3 length: 14 residues. Deletions cut 5 bases from V and 1 base from J, with 11 bases between. Germline CDR1 is LNHDA and CDR2 is SQIVND (reference sequence). The CDR3 spells CASSSLGANTEAFF. In DNA, the CDR3 is TGTGCCAGTAGTTCCCTGGGAGCGAACACTGAAGCTTTCTTT.

The rearrangement joins TRBV28 to TRBJ1-5, with no clear D. This CDR3 contains 19 residues. Trimming took 1 base from V and 6 from J, leaving 25 bases between them. Germline-derived CDR1 and CDR2 are MDHEN and SYDVKM. CDR3 sequence (DNA): TGTGCCAGCAGTTTATTTGGGTTCGGGCAAACCACCCCAGTTCAGCCCCAGCATTTT. Its translation: CASSLFGFGQTTPVQPQHF.

This clone came up once. This rearrangement joins TRBV10-2 to TRBJ1-1, with 7 bases identical to TRBD1. The germline CDR1 and CDR2 sequences are WSHSY and SAAADI. Losses at the gene ends were 3 bases for V and 4 bases for J; bases not matched to a gene: 2. The CDR3 totals 13 residues. DNA of the CDR3: TGCGCCAGCAGTGAAAGGGGGCCCACTGAAGCTTTCTTT. Protein: CASSERGPTEAFF.

This chain uses TRBV19 with TRBJ2-1; 7 nucleotides align to TRBD2. The CDR3 runs to 12 residues. V was clipped by 9 bases and J by 9 bases; unmatched bases: 8. Germline values: CDR1 LNHDA, CDR2 SQIVND (reference sequence). CDR3 nucleotide sequence: TGTGCCAGCGGGCTAGCGGTCGGTGAGCAGTTCTTC. Translating it yields CASGLAVGEQFF.

This chain links TRBV11-1 with TRBJ1-2, with 7 bases fitting TRBD1. The CDR3 contains 15 residues. The trim removed 5 bases at V and 3 bases at J, leaving 9 bases unmatched. CDR1 and CDR2 from the germline V gene are SGHAT and FQDESV (reference sequence). DNA of the CDR3: TGTGCCAGCAGCCTACAGGGGCTCGGGGACTATGGCTACACCTTC. Translation: CASSLQGLGDYGYTF.

Here the CDR3 reads CASSTVSGNTIYF. Here the CDR3 DNA reads TGTGCCAGCAGTACCGTCTCCGGAAACACCATATATTTT. This chain links TRBV25-1 with TRBJ1-3; D remains unclear. Germline V gene sequence: CDR1 MGHDK, CDR2 SYGVNS. This CDR3 comprises 13 residues. Trimming left V 5 bases short and J 4 bases short, with 9 bases between.

The rearrangement uses TRBV19 and TRBJ1-1, with D perhaps matching TRBD1 (5 bases). CDR1 is LNHDA and CDR2 is SQIVND in the germline V gene (reference sequence). CDR3 size: 12 residues. Between the trimmed V and J ends, which lost 5 bases and 4 bases, there was a span of 8 bases. CDR3 amino acids: CASSAGFTEAFF. The CDR3 nucleotides are TGTGCCAGTAGTGCAGGGTTCACTGAAGCTTTCTTT.

This chain connects TRBV5-4 to TRBJ2-5; possibly TRBD2 for D (7 bases). The CDR3 sequence is 15 residues long. Germline CDR1 and CDR2: SGHNT and YYREEE (reference sequence). V shed 2 bases and J shed 3 bases, with 14 bases lying between them. CDR3 residues: CASSLGGAGEETQYF. The CDR3 DNA reads TGTGCCAGCAGCTTAGGGGGGGCCGGGGAAGAGACCCAGTACTTC.

The chain recombines TRBV6-1 with TRBJ2-5; possibly TRBD1 for D (5 bases). The CDR3 length is 13 residues. Germline CDR1 reads MNHNS; CDR2 reads SASEGT. V was pared by 7 bases and J by 4 bases, with 13 bases between. CDR3 nucleotide sequence: TGTGCCAGCACAACAGGTTTGAGAGAGACCCAGTACTTC. This codes for CASTTGLRETQYF.

This chain joins TRBV5-1 and TRBJ2-1; possibly TRBD1 for D (5 bases). With 5 bases removed from V and 8 bases from J, the gap between germline ends came to 17 bases. Germline CDR1 and CDR2: SGHRS and YFSETQ. The CDR3 is made up of 14 amino acids. DNA for the CDR3: TGCGCCAGCAGTGTTCAACAGGTCCAGGATGAGCAGTTCTTC. As protein: CASSVQQVQDEQFF.

This clone was observed a single time. The chain uses TRBV5-1 and TRBJ1-2; D remains unclear. Deletions cut 4 bases from V and 4 bases from J, with 17 bases between. This CDR3 contains 15 residues. The germline gives CDR1 SGHRS, CDR2 YFSETQ. The CDR3 loop reads CASSASPGEGYGYTF. DNA for the CDR3: TGCGCCAGCAGCGCTTCTCCTGGGGAAGGCTATGGCTACACCTTC.